The next 23 T cell receptor beta chains were all read from a single sample in a study of T cell repertoires in cytomegalovirus infection. MiXCR, run by TCRdb on the reads, gives a single entry per CDR3 protein. The sample includes hundreds of thousands of distinct CDR3 sequences, about a sixth of them seen just once. Sequenced: PBMCs. The receptor set was obtained from a human donor in good health (CMV status not recorded). Some clones in this sample may be carry-over from other donors' samples.

The chain links TRBV2 to TRBJ1-4; TRBD1 might be the D (6 bases). Germline V gene data show CDR1 as SNHLY and CDR2 as FYNNEI. The CDR3 consists of 14 residues. V lost 1 base to trimming and J lost 6 bases, with 9 bases between them. Written as DNA, the CDR3 is TGTGCCAGCAGTGAAGGGGGGCCGGATGAAAAACTGTTTTTT. Its translation: CASSEGGPDEKLFF.

In its sample, this clonotype was seen many times. The gene calls are TRBV7-2 and TRBJ2-2; TRBD1 matches 8 bases. J was trimmed by 1 base and V by 2 bases; bases with no gene match: 3. From germline, CDR1 is SGHTA and CDR2 FQGNSA. The CDR3 covers 16 residues. In DNA form, the CDR3 reads TGTGCCAGCAGCTTATCCGGGACAGGGAACACCGGGGAGCTGTTTTTT. The encoded protein is CASSLSGTGNTGELFF.

The sample holds many counts of this clonotype. V usage is TRBV6-6 and J usage is TRBJ1-6, with a weak D call TRBD1 (6 bases). The germline V gene encodes CDR1 MNHNY and CDR2 SVGAGI (reference sequence). V lost 0 bases and J lost 8, with 17 bases in between. This CDR3 contains 17 residues. The CDR3: CASSYSIGQGRDSPLHF. CDR3 coding DNA: TGTGCCAGCAGTTACTCGATTGGTCAGGGGAGAGATTCACCCCTCCACTTT.

The sample holds many counts of this clonotype. The chain uses TRBV7-2 and TRBJ2-1; 8 positions match TRBD1. V gave up 0 bases and J gave up 8 bases; unmatched junction bases: 12. The germline CDR1 and CDR2 sequences are SGHTA and FQGNSA. CDR3 size: 17 residues. CDR3 sequence: CASSLARFGTGRDEQFF. In nucleotides, the CDR3 is TGTGCCAGCAGCTTAGCTAGGTTTGGGACAGGTAGGGATGAGCAGTTCTTC.

This clonotype was detected ten times or more. The gene calls are TRBV12-3 or TRBV12-4 and TRBJ2-7, with TRBD1 identical over 10 bases. The CDR3 is 15 residues long. After removal of 4 bases from V and 8 bases from J, the junction contained 11 bases not matched to a gene. CDR3 residues: CASSSDRGRGSQQYF. Here the CDR3 DNA reads TGTGCCAGCAGTTCCGACAGGGGGCGCGGGTCCCAGCAGTACTTC.

The CDR3 spells CASSLEGFLTAEAFF. The CDR3 DNA reads as TGTGCCAGCAGCTTAGAGGGATTCCTGACAGCTGAAGCTTTCTTT. V usage is TRBV7-9 and J usage is TRBJ1-1; D possibly corresponds to TRBD1 (5 bases). Germline V lookup: CDR1 SEHNR, CDR2 FQNEAQ (reference sequence). V gave up 1 base and J gave up 6 bases, with 15 bases separating them. The CDR3 sequence is 15 residues long.

This clonotype was recorded at least ten times. This chain uses TRBV7-2 with TRBJ2-5, with D hard to call. Germline values: CDR1 SGHTA, CDR2 FQGNSA. The CDR3 runs to 17 residues. V lost 1 base, J lost 5 bases, and 20 bases lay in between. The DNA for the CDR3 is TGTGCCAGCAGCTTAGGGATCTTAGCCGGCCTGGGGGAGACCCAGTACTTC. It codes for CASSLGILAGLGETQYF.

V usage is TRBV2 and J usage is TRBJ2-7; tentatively, D is TRBD2 (5 bases). The germline V and J ends were trimmed by 7 bases and 2 bases, with 9 bases remaining between them. The CDR3 consists of 12 residues. Per the germline V gene, CDR1 is SNHLY and CDR2 is FYNNEI. The CDR3 DNA reads as TGTGCCAGCACTAGGAGGCCCTACGAGCAGTACTTC. Protein: CASTRRPYEQYF.

Concerning this clonotype itself: A single base separates this from a much larger clone, so it may be a read error. V and J are TRBV7-2 and TRBJ1-5; possible D gene TRBD1, 6 bases. The V end lost 1 base, the J end lost 6 bases, and 16 bases lay between the germline ends. Per the germline V gene, CDR1 is SGHTA and CDR2 is FQGNSA. This CDR3 has 16 residues. DNA of the CDR3: TGTGCCAGCAGCTTAGTGGGCGGGGGGCGGACTCAGCCCCAGCATTTT. Amino acids: CASSLVGGGRTQPQHF.

This clonotype was observed a few times. V gene TRBV20-1 combines with J gene TRBJ1-5; D not certain. V was shortened by 4 bases and J by 2 bases, with 9 bases between the two germline ends. The CDR3 is 13 amino acids. Germline V lookup: CDR1 DFQATT, CDR2 SNEGSKA (reference sequence). In nucleotides, the CDR3 is TGCAGTGCTATGGGCGGAGGCAATCAGCCCCAGCATTTT. This gives the protein CSAMGGGNQPQHF.

At least ten counts were recorded for this clonotype. The rearrangement joins TRBV7-9 to TRBJ2-5; 7 bases agree with TRBD1. V shed 5 bases, J shed 4 bases, and the junction held 10 bases outside the gene matches. The CDR3 loop spans 15 amino acids. CDR1 SEHNR and CDR2 FQNEAQ come from the germline V gene (reference sequence). The CDR3 coding sequence is TGTGCCAGCAGCCCCCCCTTTCGACAGGGAGAGACCCAGTACTTC. Amino acids: CASSPPFRQGETQYF.

A few counts support this clonotype. The chain links TRBV7-2 to TRBJ1-1; tentative D call: TRBD1 (5 bases). The ends were cut back, 5 bases at V and 1 base at J, with 14 bases in the middle. The CDR3 sequence is 15 residues long. The germline V gene encodes CDR1 SGHTA and CDR2 FQGNSA. The CDR3 DNA reads TGTGCCAGCAGCCTACCAACGGGGGGGAACACTGAAGCTTTCTTT. Its protein is CASSLPTGGNTEAFF.

This clonotype was picked up many times. J is TRBJ2-1 and V is TRBV25-1, with 8 bases matching TRBD1. This CDR3 is 14 amino acids long. Germline V gene data show CDR1 as MGHDK and CDR2 as SYGVNS. V shed 3 bases and J 5 bases; nucleotides not matched to a gene: 3. The CDR3: CASSDQDRDNEQFF. The CDR3 DNA reads TGTGCCAGCAGTGACCAGGACAGGGACAATGAGCAGTTCTTC.

This clonotype was detected only a few times. The chain is built from TRBV12-3 or TRBV12-4 and TRBJ2-3; TRBD2 agrees at 8 bases. V dropped 5 bases and J dropped 1; count of bases not matched to a gene: 5. The CDR3 contains 15 residues. CDR3 nucleotides: TGTGCCAGCAGTCCGGGGCGGGGGGGCACAGATACGCAGTATTTT. This gives the protein CASSPGRGGTDTQYF.

This clonotype was seen at least ten times. This chain uses TRBV7-9 with TRBJ2-2, with 10 bases lining up with TRBD1. The CDR3 runs to 15 residues. The germline CDR1 and CDR2 sequences are SEHNR and FQNEAQ (reference sequence). Unmatched junction bases numbered 2, after V lost 3 bases and J lost 4 bases. CDR3 amino acids: CASSLGQGSTGELFF. In DNA, the CDR3 is TGTGCCAGCAGCTTGGGACAGGGGTCCACCGGGGAGCTGTTTTTT.

The table lists this clonotype with a few counts. This chain uses TRBV28 with TRBJ2-1, with 10 bases aligning to TRBD1. CDR1 is MDHEN, CDR2 SYDVKM, per germline. The CDR3 spans 15 residues. V trimming: 3 bases; J trimming: 6 bases; junction bases outside the gene matches: 5. CDR3 protein: CASSFPRTGGNEQFF. The CDR3 DNA reads TGTGCCAGCAGTTTCCCGAGGACAGGGGGCAATGAGCAGTTCTTC.

The chain combines TRBV20-1 with TRBJ1-1; D possibly corresponds to TRBD1 (6 bases). Germline CDR1 is DFQATT and CDR2 is SNEGSKA (reference sequence). The CDR3 runs to 14 residues. Trimming left V 3 bases short and J 0 bases short, with 11 bases between. In DNA, the CDR3 is TGCAGTGCTAGTCTGGGGGCGATGAACACTGAAGCTTTCTTT. Translation: CSASLGAMNTEAFF.

In its sample, this clonotype was seen many times. V usage is TRBV7-2 and J usage is TRBJ1-2; no definite D call. The germline CDR1 and CDR2 sequences are SGHTA and FQGNSA. V gave up 2 bases and J gave up 2 bases, with 9 bases separating them. The length of the CDR3 is 14 residues. The CDR3 sequence: CASSLMAENYGYTF. CDR3 nucleotide sequence: TGTGCCAGCAGCTTAATGGCGGAGAACTATGGCTACACCTTC.

This clonotype was seen ten or more times. V gene TRBV7-9 combines with J gene TRBJ2-2; D is perhaps TRBD2 (5 bases). Trimming shortened V by 5 bases and J by 1 base, and 14 bases separated the two germline ends. The V gene's germline CDR1 is SEHNR and CDR2 FQNEAQ (reference sequence). The CDR3 has 16 amino acids. CDR3 in amino acids: CASSPPEGRNTGELFF. The CDR3 nucleotides read TGTGCCAGCAGCCCCCCCGAGGGCAGGAACACCGGGGAGCTGTTTTTT.

V and J are TRBV28 and TRBJ2-5; 7 nucleotides line up with TRBD2. Trimming at V came to 7 bases and at J to 1 base, leaving 6 bases not matched to a gene. The CDR3 is 14 amino acids. Germline assignment: CDR1 MDHEN and CDR2 SYDVKM. This chain's CDR3 is CASIRSGGQETQYF. The CDR3 nucleotides are TGTGCCAGCATCCGGTCGGGGGGCCAAGAGACCCAGTACTTC.

This clonotype was seen repeatedly, ten times or more. The chain is built from TRBV7-2 and TRBJ2-7; 11 bases align to TRBD2. This CDR3 has 15 residues. V gave up 0 bases and J gave up 5 bases; unmatched junction bases: 3. CDR1 is SGHTA, CDR2 FQGNSA, per germline. The chain's CDR3 is CASSLALAGAHEQYF. Here the CDR3 DNA reads TGTGCCAGCAGCTTAGCACTAGCGGGGGCCCACGAGCAGTACTTC.

The sample holds many counts of this clonotype. The chain combines TRBV7-6 with TRBJ1-6; D unclear. V lost 1 base to trimming and J lost 10 bases, with 17 bases between them. There are 16 residues in the CDR3. CDR1 and CDR2 from the germline V gene are SGHVS and FNYEAQ. The CDR3 DNA is TGTGCCAGCAGCTTAGAGTCTTACCAGCGAGGGTCACCCCTCCACTTT. Its translation is CASSLESYQRGSPLHF.

This clonotype has a count of ten or more. V and J are TRBV12-3 or TRBV12-4 and TRBJ2-2, with a weak D call TRBD1 (5 bases). CDR3 size: 15 residues. Trimming shortened V by 1 base and J by 1 base, and 7 bases separated the two germline ends. The CDR3 bases are TGTGCCAGCAGTTTAGTCCAGGGGAACACCGGGGAGCTGTTTTTT. Its protein product is CASSLVQGNTGELFF.